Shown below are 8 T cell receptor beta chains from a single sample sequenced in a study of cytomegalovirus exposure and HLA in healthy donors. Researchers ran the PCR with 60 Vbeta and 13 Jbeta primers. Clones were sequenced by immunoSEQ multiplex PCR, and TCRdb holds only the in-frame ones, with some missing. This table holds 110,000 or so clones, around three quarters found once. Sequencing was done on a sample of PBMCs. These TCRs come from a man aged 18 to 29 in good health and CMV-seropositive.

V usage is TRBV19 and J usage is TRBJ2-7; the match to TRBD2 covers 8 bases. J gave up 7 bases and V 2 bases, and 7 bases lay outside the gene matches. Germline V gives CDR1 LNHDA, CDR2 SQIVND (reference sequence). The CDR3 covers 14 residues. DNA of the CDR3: TGTGCCAGTAGTATATCGGGGGGGGCTGGTGAGCAGTACTTC. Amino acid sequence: CASSISGGAGEQYF.

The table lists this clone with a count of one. CDR3 coding DNA: TGCGCCAGCAGCTTGCGGGAGCGGGACACTGAAGCTTTCTTT. The encoded protein is CASSLRERDTEAFF. The chain employs TRBV5-1 and TRBJ1-1; D unclear. This CDR3 is built from 14 residues. Trimming took 1 base from V and 3 from J, leaving 10 bases between them. Looked up from germline, CDR1 is SGHRS and CDR2 is YFSETQ.

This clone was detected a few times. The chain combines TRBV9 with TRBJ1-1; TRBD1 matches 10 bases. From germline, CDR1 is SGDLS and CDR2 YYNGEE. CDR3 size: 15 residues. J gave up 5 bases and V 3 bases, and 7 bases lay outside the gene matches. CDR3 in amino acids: CASSGDRGLGTEAFF. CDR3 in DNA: TGTGCCAGCAGCGGGGACAGGGGACTGGGGACTGAAGCTTTCTTT.

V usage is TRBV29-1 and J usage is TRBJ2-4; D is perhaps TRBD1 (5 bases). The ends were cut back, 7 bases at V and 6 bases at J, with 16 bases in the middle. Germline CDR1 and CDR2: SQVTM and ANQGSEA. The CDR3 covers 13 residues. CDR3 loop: CSARAGYGNIQYF. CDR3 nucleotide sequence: TGCAGCGCTAGGGCAGGGTACGGAAACATTCAGTACTTC.

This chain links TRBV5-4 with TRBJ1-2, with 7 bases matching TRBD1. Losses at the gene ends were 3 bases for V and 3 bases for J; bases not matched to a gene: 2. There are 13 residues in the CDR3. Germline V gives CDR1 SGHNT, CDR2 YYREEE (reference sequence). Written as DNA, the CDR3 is TGTGCCAGCAGCTCCGGGACAGACTATGGCTACACCTTC. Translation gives CASSSGTDYGYTF.

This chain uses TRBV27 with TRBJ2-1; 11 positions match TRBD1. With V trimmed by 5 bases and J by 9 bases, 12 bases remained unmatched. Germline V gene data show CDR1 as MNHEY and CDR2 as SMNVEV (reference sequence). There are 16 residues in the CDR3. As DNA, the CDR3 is TGTGCCAGCAGTGCCCTGGACAGGGGGCGCTGGGGTGAGCAGTTCTTC. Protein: CASSALDRGRWGEQFF.

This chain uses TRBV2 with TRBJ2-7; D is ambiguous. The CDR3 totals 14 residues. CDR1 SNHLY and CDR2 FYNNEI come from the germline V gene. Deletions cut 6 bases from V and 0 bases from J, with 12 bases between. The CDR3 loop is CASSMHGSSYEQYF. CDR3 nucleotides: TGTGCCAGCAGCATGCACGGTAGCTCCTACGAGCAGTACTTC.

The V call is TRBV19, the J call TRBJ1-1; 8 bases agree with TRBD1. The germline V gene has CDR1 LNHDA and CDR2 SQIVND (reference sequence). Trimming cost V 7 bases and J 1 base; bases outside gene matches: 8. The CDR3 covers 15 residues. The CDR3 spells CASTGTGSKNTEAFF. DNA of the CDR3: TGTGCCAGTACCGGGACAGGTTCAAAGAACACTGAAGCTTTCTTT. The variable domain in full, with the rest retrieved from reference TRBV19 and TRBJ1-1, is DGGITQSPKYLFRKEGQNVTLSCEQNLNHDAMYWYRQDPGQGLRLIYYSQIVNDFQKGDIAEGYSVSREKKESFPLTVTSAQKNPTAFYLCASTGTGSKNTEAFFGQGTRLTVV.